In its sample, the clone carrying this TCR beta chain was seen a few times. Its cognate antigen is unknown. This specimen comes from a study of blood T cells in healthy people across ages. Notes on the study in general: With unsorted PBMCs, a conclusive comparison of naive versus antigen-experienced cells was not possible.

Alongside a J-beta primer mix, a sample-barcoded 5' primer served in a second PCR lasting about 7 to 11 cycles. One entry per CDR3 protein results from TCRdb running MiXCR on the 5' RACE reads. In the table there are 600,000 to 800,000 distinct CDR3 sequences, over 20% of which are singletons. Each of the donors had roughly 9.7 milliliters of peripheral blood drawn into EDTA-treated Vacutainer tubes. The V end lost 1 base, the J end lost 1 base, and 15 bases lay between the germline ends. Per germline, CDR1 SGHDN and CDR2 FVKESK. CDR3 length equals 17 residues. V and J are TRBV14 and TRBJ2-3; possible D gene TRBD2, 5 bases. The sequencing sample was made of blood. This clonotype was obtained from a man between 65 and 85 years old in good health. The CDR3 region is CASSQAVRLSGTDTQYF. The CDR3 region has the DNA TGTGCCAGCAGCCAAGCTGTAAGACTATCAGGCACAGATACGCAGTATTTT.